Below, 15 T cell receptor beta chains from the same sample are listed, as sequenced in a study of T cell clones after liver transplantation. The protocol was immunoSEQ multiplex PCR, while the TCRdb copy is restricted to in-frame clones and leaves out a portion. This table has about 70,000 clones, roughly 80% appearing once. This material consisted of CD4+ T cells from blood, taken 12 months after liver transplant. Receptors originate from a human patient who received a liver transplant. Some T cells could come from the graft donor.

V gene TRBV7-3 combines with J gene TRBJ2-1, with D unclear. The germline CDR1 and CDR2 sequences are SGHTA and FQGTGA. V dropped 3 bases and J dropped 2 bases, with 5 bases sitting between them. The CDR3 has 13 amino acids. CDR3 sequence: CASSFQTYNEQFF. DNA for the CDR3: TGTGCCAGCAGCTTTCAGACCTACAATGAGCAGTTCTTC.

The chain employs TRBV27 and TRBJ2-7; tentatively, D is TRBD1 or TRBD2 (5 bases each). V lost 5 bases and J 7 bases, leaving 21 bases between the germline ends. This CDR3 comprises 15 residues. Germline lookup yields CDR1 MNHEY and CDR2 SMNVEV (reference sequence). As DNA, the CDR3 is TGTGCCAGCAGTCCCCACCCGGTGGGGGTCGGGGAGCAGTACTTC. Encoded protein: CASSPHPVGVGEQYF.

The V gene is TRBV7-2, the J gene TRBJ2-3, with D tentatively TRBD1 or TRBD2 (5 bases each). This CDR3 has 15 residues. Germline CDR1 SGHTA, CDR2 FQGNSA. Deletions cut 5 bases from V and 3 bases from J, with 15 bases between. In DNA, the CDR3 is TGTGCCAGCAGCCCCCTTGGGGGAGTTACAGATACGCAGTATTTT. Protein: CASSPLGGVTDTQYF.

This clone was seen just once. The CDR3 is CASSIIAPGLAGEGTDTQYF. The CDR3, as DNA: TGTGCCAGTAGTATAATCGCTCCGGGACTAGCGGGTGAGGGTACAGATACGCAGTATTTT. The rearrangement joins TRBV19 to TRBJ2-3; 12 positions agree with TRBD2. The V gene end was trimmed by 2 bases and the J gene end by 3 bases; junction bases not matched to a gene: 15. The CDR3 contains 20 residues. Germline-derived CDR1 and CDR2 are LNHDA and SQIVND (reference sequence).

V usage is TRBV11-2 and J usage is TRBJ1-2; 10 nucleotides line up with TRBD1. The CDR3 is made up of 14 amino acids. The germline CDR1 and CDR2 sequences are SGHAT and FQNNGV. The V segment lost 6 bases and the J segment 7 bases; nucleotides outside the gene matches: 8. CDR3 nucleotides: TGTGCCAGCAGTCGGACAGGGGGAGGCCTTGGCTACACCTTC. Amino acid sequence: CASSRTGGGLGYTF.

The chain carries TRBV7-9 and TRBJ2-3, with D hard to call. Trimming took off 3 bases at V and 0 bases at J, with 7 bases between the two ends. Germline V CDR1 and CDR2: SEHNR, FQNEAQ (reference sequence). There are 14 residues in the CDR3. CDR3 amino acids: CASSLQRSTDTQYF. CDR3 DNA sequence: TGTGCCAGCAGCTTGCAGCGTAGCACAGATACGCAGTATTTT.

The chain uses TRBV9 and TRBJ2-1, with D unclear. The germline gives CDR1 SGDLS, CDR2 YYNGEE. Trimming removed 0 bases from V and 3 bases from J, with 16 bases in between. The CDR3 loop spans 17 amino acids. The CDR3 protein is CASSVGVSIPFYNEQFF. CDR3 nucleotides: TGTGCCAGCAGCGTAGGGGTTTCTATTCCTTTCTACAATGAGCAGTTCTTC.

CDR3 nucleotide sequence: TGTGCCAGCAGGTCTAGGGGGGAGGCCCAGTACTTC. Translated, it gives CASRSRGEAQYF. V is TRBV7-2 and J is TRBJ2-5; TRBD1 or TRBD2 may be the D gene (6 bases each). Germline CDR1 SGHTA, CDR2 FQGNSA. V was clipped by 6 bases and J by 9 bases, with 14 bases between them. This CDR3 comprises 12 residues.

CDR3 protein: CASSPVGNTIYF. As DNA, the CDR3 is TGTGCCAGCAGCCCGGTCGGAAACACCATATATTTT. The gene calls are TRBV7-9 and TRBJ1-3; D remains ambiguous. Germline assignment: CDR1 SEHNR and CDR2 FQNEAQ (reference sequence). Trimming removed 5 bases from V and 4 bases from J, with 6 bases in between. The CDR3 consists of 12 residues.

The chain recombines TRBV28 with TRBJ1-5; the match to TRBD1 covers 11 bases. The CDR3 totals 16 residues. In germline, CDR1 is MDHEN, CDR2 SYDVKM. V lost 5 bases and J lost 3; bases outside the gene matches: 6. CDR3 in amino acids: CASSQGTGGPNQPQHF. DNA of the CDR3: TGTGCCAGCAGTCAAGGGACAGGGGGACCCAATCAGCCCCAGCATTTT.

This clone was recorded many times. The gene calls are TRBV5-6 and TRBJ1-2, with 7 bases lining up with TRBD1. The trim removed 4 bases at V and 8 bases at J, leaving 5 bases unmatched. The CDR3 totals 12 residues. From germline, CDR1 is SGHDT and CDR2 YYEEEE. The CDR3 DNA follows: TGTGCCAGCAGCGCGACAGGGATCGGCTACACCTTC. It encodes CASSATGIGYTF.

The chain is built from TRBV18 and TRBJ1-5; D is possibly TRBD1 (6 bases). Germline CDR1 is KGHSH and CDR2 is LQKENI. This CDR3 is built from 15 residues. Trimming pared 4 bases from V and 3 bases from J, leaving 13 bases between. The DNA for the CDR3 is TGTGCCAGCTCACTAGGGGGGCATGACAATCAGCCCCAGCATTTT. It codes for CASSLGGHDNQPQHF.

The J gene is TRBJ2-5, the V gene TRBV14, with 16 bases lining up with TRBD2. The CDR3 spans 17 residues. CDR1 and CDR2 (germline): SGHDN, FVKESK. After removal of 3 bases from V and 5 bases from J, the junction contained 6 bases not matched to a gene. CDR3 DNA sequence: TGTGCCAGCAGCCACAGGGGACTAGCGGGAGGGCCGGAGACCCAGTACTTC. Encoded protein: CASSHRGLAGGPETQYF.

The chain couples TRBV20-1 to TRBJ2-1, with D possibly being TRBD1 or TRBD2 (5 bases each). V shed 6 bases and J shed 6 bases, with 9 bases lying between them. Germline CDR1 reads DFQATT; CDR2 reads SNEGSKA (reference sequence). CDR3 length: 11 residues. The CDR3 DNA is TGCAGTGCCTGGGGGACCAATGAGCAGTTCTTC. Its translation is CSAWGTNEQFF.

This clone has a single count. The chain couples TRBV5-6 to TRBJ2-7; D assignment may be TRBD1 or TRBD2 (5 bases each). The CDR3 extends over 15 amino acids. Looked up from germline, CDR1 is SGHDT and CDR2 is YYEEEE. V shed 2 bases and J shed 0 bases, with 12 bases lying between them. The CDR3 DNA follows: TGTGCCAGCAGCTTAACCGGGGCCAACTCCTACGAGCAGTACTTC. Amino acids: CASSLTGANSYEQYF.